What follows are 24 T cell receptor beta chains derived from one specimen sequenced in a study of blood T cell repertoires in COVID-19. Profiling relied on immunoSEQ multiplex PCR, and the TCRdb table lists in-frame clones only, not all of them. Among just over 35,000 clones, roughly 87% were seen once, and the ten largest hold 20%. Sequencing was carried out using peripheral blood. These receptor sequences come from a man aged 55 to 70 with acute or convalescent COVID-19.

The rearrangement uses TRBV7-2 and TRBJ1-2, with 9 positions matching TRBD1. CDR1 and CDR2 from the germline V gene are SGHTA and FQGNSA. J gave up 1 base and V 3 bases, and 3 bases lay outside the gene matches. The CDR3 spans 15 residues. The CDR3 loop reads CASSFADRGNYGYTF. In nucleotides, the CDR3 is TGTGCCAGCAGCTTTGCGGACAGGGGTAACTATGGCTACACCTTC. The complete variable domain, with remaining parts taken from reference TRBV7-2 and TRBJ1-2, reads GAGVSQSPSNKVTEKGKDVELRCDPISGHTALYWYRQSLGQGLEFLIYFQGNSAPDKSGLPSDRFSAERTGGSVSTLTIQRTQQEDSAVYLCASSFADRGNYGYTFGSGTRLTVV.

This chain links TRBV6-5 with TRBJ2-7; possibly TRBD1 for D (7 bases). Germline-derived CDR1 and CDR2 are MNHEY and SVGAGI. The CDR3 covers 15 residues. The V end lost 5 bases, the J end lost 2 bases, and 16 bases lay between the germline ends. The CDR3 protein is CASSPIGRGAYEQYF. The DNA for the CDR3 is TGTGCCAGCAGTCCAATTGGCAGGGGGGCCTACGAGCAGTACTTC.

This chain uses TRBV5-8 with TRBJ2-7; tentatively, D is TRBD1 (5 bases). The CDR3 runs to 12 residues. CDR1 and CDR2 (germline): SGHTS, YDEGEE. V lost 5 bases and J 5 bases, leaving 11 bases between the germline ends. The CDR3 here is CASSTQGHEQYF. As DNA, the CDR3 is TGTGCCAGCAGTACGCAGGGCCACGAGCAGTACTTC.

This chain joins TRBV3-1 (or the pseudogene TRBV3-2) and TRBJ2-6; TRBD2 aligns across 8 bases. V lost 0 bases to trimming and J lost 0 bases; unmatched junction nucleotides: 13. This CDR3 is 21 amino acids long. CDR1 is LGHDT and CDR2 is YNNKEL in the germline V gene (reference sequence). The CDR3 DNA sequence: TGTGCCAGCAGCCAAGATCTCGGCGGGAGGTCGGGGAACTCTGGGGCCAACGTCCTGACTTTC. Translating gives CASSQDLGGRSGNSGANVLTF.

The genes are TRBV5-1 and TRBJ2-2, with 10 bases aligning to TRBD1. Germline CDR1 and CDR2: SGHRS and YFSETQ. The J segment lost 5 bases and the V segment lost 7 bases, leaving 5 bases of the junction unmatched. The CDR3 consists of 14 residues. CDR3 sequence (DNA): TGCGCCAGCTTTGGACAGGGGGTTACCGGGGAGCTGTTTTTT. It translates to CASFGQGVTGELFF.

The chain is built from TRBV2 and TRBJ1-2; D might be TRBD1 (5 bases). The CDR3 is 14 residues long. Germline V gene lookup returns CDR1 SNHLY and CDR2 FYNNEI. V dropped 4 bases and J dropped 4 bases, with 13 bases sitting between them. CDR3 nucleotide sequence: TGTGCCAGCAGTGTCCAGGGTGATAGCTATGGCTACACCTTC. Encoded protein: CASSVQGDSYGYTF.

The J gene is TRBJ1-2, the V gene TRBV6-1; D is ambiguous. The CDR3 loop spans 13 amino acids. V gave up 0 bases and J gave up 7 bases, with 9 bases separating them. CDR1 and CDR2 (germline): MNHNS, SASEGT. CDR3 amino acids: CASSEAITTGYTF. CDR3 DNA: TGTGCCAGCAGTGAAGCGATCACAACTGGCTACACCTTC.

The J gene is TRBJ2-3, the V gene TRBV27; D perhaps matches TRBD1 (5 bases). The CDR3 has 15 residues. The V end lost 5 bases, the J end lost 8 bases, and 20 bases lay between the germline ends. Germline values: CDR1 MNHEY, CDR2 SMNVEV (reference sequence). Here the CDR3 reads CASSKAFSGPRTQYF. CDR3 coding DNA: TGTGCCAGCAGTAAAGCCTTTTCAGGGCCGCGTACGCAGTATTTT.

The chain uses TRBV6-1 and TRBJ1-1, with a weak D call TRBD1 (6 bases). CDR1 MNHNS and CDR2 SASEGT come from the germline V gene. This CDR3 has 14 amino acids. The V end lost 3 bases, the J end lost 3 bases, and 11 bases lay between the germline ends. For the CDR3, the DNA is TGTGCCAGCAGTGATCAGGGGACGCACACTGAAGCTTTCTTT. Its translation: CASSDQGTHTEAFF.

The chain employs TRBV7-6 and TRBJ2-5; TRBD2 agrees at 14 bases. Per germline, CDR1 SGHVS and CDR2 FNYEAQ. The CDR3 runs to 18 residues. V dropped 4 bases and J dropped 1; count of bases not matched to a gene: 8. The CDR3 spells CASSSHPTSGRAQETQYF. The CDR3, as DNA: TGTGCCAGCAGCTCGCACCCGACTAGCGGGAGGGCCCAAGAGACCCAGTACTTC. Drawing the rest from reference TRBV7-6 and TRBJ2-5, the complete variable domain is GAGVSQSPRYKVTKRGQDVALRCDPISGHVSLYWYRQALGQGPEFLTYFNYEAQQDKSGLPNDRFSAERPEGSISTLTIQRTEQRDSAMYRCASSSHPTSGRAQETQYFGPGTRLLVL.

The CDR3 DNA reads TGCGCCAGCAGCCTCGGGGCTACTAGCGGGGCCCTCTCCTACGAGCAGTACTTC. Its protein is CASSLGATSGALSYEQYF. This chain links TRBV5-1 with TRBJ2-7, with TRBD2 matching over 10 bases. CDR3 length equals 18 residues. The V and J ends lost 4 bases and 0 bases, in that order; junction bases with no gene match: 13. Germline CDR1 reads SGHRS; CDR2 reads YFSETQ.

The chain couples TRBV6-1 to TRBJ1-1; a possible D gene is TRBD1 (5 bases). Germline loops: CDR1 MNHNS, CDR2 SASEGT. V was shortened by 2 bases and J by 5 bases, with 15 bases between the two germline ends. CDR3 size: 15 residues. The DNA of the CDR3 is TGTGCCAGCAGTGAAATCCGGCAGGGTCGAACTGAAGCTTTCTTT. Translating it yields CASSEIRQGRTEAFF.

The chain recombines TRBV18 with TRBJ2-3, with TRBD2 matching 12 bases. V was pared by 2 bases and J by 6 bases, with 6 bases of the junction left unmatched. This CDR3 has 16 residues. CDR1 and CDR2 (germline): KGHSH, LQKENI. This CDR3 is CASSPRLAGVADTQYF. The CDR3 DNA reads TGTGCCAGCTCACCAAGACTAGCGGGAGTGGCGGATACGCAGTATTTT.

The chain joins TRBV29-1 to TRBJ1-2; D remains unclear. The V end lost 5 bases, the J end lost 0 bases, and 13 bases lay between the germline ends. The germline V gene has CDR1 SQVTM and CDR2 ANQGSEA. There are 14 residues in the CDR3. The CDR3, as DNA: TGCAGCGTTAAGGTCTGGGCAACTAACTATGGCTACACCTTC. Its translation is CSVKVWATNYGYTF. The full variable domain, in which reference TRBV29-1 and TRBJ1-2 provide the parts outside the CDR3, is SAVISQKPSRDICQRGTSLTIQCQVDSQVTMMFWYRQQPGQSLTLIATANQGSEATYESGFVIDKFPISRPNLTFSTLTVSNMSPEDSSIYLCSVKVWATNYGYTFGSGTRLTVV.

The chain has TRBV5-1 and TRBJ2-1; perhaps TRBD2 as D (5 bases). Germline loops: CDR1 SGHRS, CDR2 YFSETQ. The CDR3 consists of 13 residues. The ends were cut back, 1 base at V and 9 bases at J, with 11 bases in the middle. The CDR3 coding sequence is TGCGCCAGCAGCTTGAATAGCGTGGGTGAGCAGTTCTTC. Its protein is CASSLNSVGEQFF.

This chain connects TRBV24-1 to TRBJ2-5, with TRBD1 matching 10 bases. From germline, CDR1 is KGHDR and CDR2 SFDVKD. The CDR3 sequence is 15 residues long. With V trimmed by 5 bases and J by 4 bases, 6 bases remained unmatched. CDR3 bases: TGTGCCACCAGTGGCAGGGACAGGGGTGGAGAGACCCAGTACTTC. Encoded protein: CATSGRDRGGETQYF.

V usage is TRBV19 and J usage is TRBJ2-3, with 9 bases aligning to TRBD2. CDR1 and CDR2 (germline): LNHDA, SQIVND (reference sequence). The CDR3 runs 14 residues. The V segment lost 3 bases and the J segment 5 bases; nucleotides outside the gene matches: 3. The CDR3 region has the DNA TGTGCCAGTAGTATGACTAGCGGTGGAGATACGCAGTATTTT. Protein product: CASSMTSGGDTQYF.

In DNA form, the CDR3 reads TGTGCCAGCAGTGAAGCGCTTCTCCTTGGGCGATTGGGCACTGAAGCTTTCTTT. Residues: CASSEALLLGRLGTEAFF. The chain employs TRBV6-1 and TRBJ1-1; no clear D. The CDR3 contains 18 residues. CDR1 is MNHNS and CDR2 is SASEGT in the germline V gene. V was cut by 0 bases and J by 4 bases, with 21 bases left in between.

This sequence joins TRBV5-1 and TRBJ2-1, with D perhaps TRBD2 (5 bases). The CDR3 totals 17 residues. Germline V gene sequence: CDR1 SGHRS, CDR2 YFSETQ. Deletions cut 3 bases from V and 0 bases from J, with 16 bases between. In DNA form, the CDR3 reads TGCGCCAGCAGCTCCGTCCCCGGACTGATCTCCTACAATGAGCAGTTCTTC. Protein sequence: CASSSVPGLISYNEQFF.

V gene TRBV2 combines with J gene TRBJ2-1, with 13 bases fitting TRBD2. This CDR3 is 17 amino acids long. From germline, CDR1 is SNHLY and CDR2 FYNNEI. Trimming cost V 3 bases and J 8 bases; bases outside gene matches: 10. CDR3 sequence: CASSDSRGTSGIHEQFF. The CDR3 DNA follows: TGTGCCAGCAGTGATAGTCGGGGGACTAGCGGGATTCATGAGCAGTTCTTC.

This rearrangement joins TRBV9 to TRBJ2-5; 8 bases map to TRBD2. Germline CDR1 is SGDLS and CDR2 is YYNGEE. V trimming: 0 bases; J trimming: 2 bases; junction bases outside the gene matches: 6. This CDR3 contains 16 residues. The CDR3 reads CASSVVSSGGQETQYF. For the CDR3, the DNA is TGTGCCAGCAGCGTAGTGAGTTCGGGGGGGCAAGAGACCCAGTACTTC.

The J gene is TRBJ1-1, the V gene TRBV28, with D perhaps TRBD1 (5 bases). V shed 5 bases and J shed 0 bases, with 13 bases lying between them. Germline V CDR1 and CDR2: MDHEN, SYDVKM. The CDR3 totals 15 residues. CDR3 residues: CASSPTVPMNTEAFF. CDR3 sequence (DNA): TGTGCCAGCAGTCCGACAGTTCCTATGAACACTGAAGCTTTCTTT.

The CDR3 region has the DNA TGTGCCAGTAGTATTGGCGGGGACCCGGGCACTGAAGCTTTCTTT. Translation gives CASSIGGDPGTEAFF. V usage is TRBV19 and J usage is TRBJ1-1; D possibly corresponds to TRBD1 (5 bases). CDR3 length equals 15 residues. Per the germline V gene, CDR1 is LNHDA and CDR2 is SQIVND (reference sequence). The V gene lost 3 bases and the J gene lost 4 bases, with 15 bases spanning the gap.

This clone was recorded once. The rearrangement joins TRBV2 to TRBJ1-2, with D unresolved. V was pared by 6 bases and J by 2 bases, with 13 bases between. Per the germline V gene, CDR1 is SNHLY and CDR2 is FYNNEI. CDR3 length equals 14 residues. The CDR3 reads CASSERTENYGYTF. The CDR3 DNA reads as TGTGCCAGCAGCGAAAGAACAGAAAACTATGGCTACACCTTC. The whole variable domain, remainder taken from reference TRBV2 and TRBJ1-2, is EPEVTQTPSHQVTQMGQEVILRCVPISNHLYFYWYRQILGQKVEFLVSFYNNEISEKSEIFDDQFSVERPDGSNFTLKIRSTKLEDSAMYFCASSERTENYGYTFGSGTRLTVV.